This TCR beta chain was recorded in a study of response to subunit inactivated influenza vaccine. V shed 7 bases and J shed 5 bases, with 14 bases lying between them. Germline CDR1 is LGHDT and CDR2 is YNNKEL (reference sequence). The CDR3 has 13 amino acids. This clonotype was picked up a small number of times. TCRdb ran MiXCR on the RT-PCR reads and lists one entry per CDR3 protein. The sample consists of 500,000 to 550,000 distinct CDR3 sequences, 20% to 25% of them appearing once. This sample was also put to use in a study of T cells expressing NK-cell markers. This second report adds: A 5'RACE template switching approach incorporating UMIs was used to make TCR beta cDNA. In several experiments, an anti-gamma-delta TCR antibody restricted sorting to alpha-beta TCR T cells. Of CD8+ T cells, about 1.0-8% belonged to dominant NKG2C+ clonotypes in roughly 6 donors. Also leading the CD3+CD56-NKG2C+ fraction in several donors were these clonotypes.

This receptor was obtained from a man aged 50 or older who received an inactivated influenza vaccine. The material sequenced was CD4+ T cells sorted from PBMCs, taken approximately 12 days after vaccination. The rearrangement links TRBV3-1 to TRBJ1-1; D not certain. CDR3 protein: CASTTPSKTEAFF. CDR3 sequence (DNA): TGTGCCAGCACCACTCCTTCCAAAACTGAAGCTTTCTTT.